This T cell receptor beta chain was profiled in a study of blood T cell repertoires in COVID-19. The wider study: Nucleic acid was either cDNA or gDNA, and it came from T cells, B-cell-depleted T cells, or PBMCs.

Germline CDR1 reads SGHRS; CDR2 reads YFSETQ. CDR3 length equals 15 residues. Trimming removed 3 bases at V and 2 bases at J, with 14 bases between. Libraries were prepared by immunoSEQ multiplex PCR; TCRdb keeps only in-frame clonotypes and omits some of them. The sample includes 200,000 to 300,000 clones, about 79% of them seen just once. The J gene is TRBJ1-1, the V gene TRBV5-1, with D hard to call. The TCR sequence derives from a middle-aged man who had recovered from COVID-19. The sample taken for sequencing was peripheral blood. Written as DNA, the CDR3 is TGCGCCAGCAGCTCTCCCGCCGGGGAAAACACTGAAGCTTTCTTT. This gives the protein CASSSPAGENTEAFF.